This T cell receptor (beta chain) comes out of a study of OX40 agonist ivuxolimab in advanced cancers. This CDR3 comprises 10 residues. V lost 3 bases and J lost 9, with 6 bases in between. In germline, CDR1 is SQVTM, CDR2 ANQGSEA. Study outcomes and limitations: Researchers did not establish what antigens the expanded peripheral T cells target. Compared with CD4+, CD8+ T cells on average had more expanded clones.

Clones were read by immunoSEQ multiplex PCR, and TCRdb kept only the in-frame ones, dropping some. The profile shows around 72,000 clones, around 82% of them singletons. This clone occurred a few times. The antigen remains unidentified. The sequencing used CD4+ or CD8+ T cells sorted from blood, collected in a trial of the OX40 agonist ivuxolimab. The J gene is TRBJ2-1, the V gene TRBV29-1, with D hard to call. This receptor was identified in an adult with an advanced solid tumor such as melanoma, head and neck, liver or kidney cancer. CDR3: CSVDRPEQFF. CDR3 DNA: TGCAGCGTTGATAGGCCTGAGCAGTTCTTC.